This T cell receptor (beta chain) is drawn from a study of T cell repertoires in cytomegalovirus infection. The overall study: Public TCR beta signatures provided an indication of both CMV infection and a matching HLA type.

Study outcomes and limitations: Carriers of CMV and the relevant HLA type were discriminated by public TCR beta frequency. Within the response measured ex vivo, HLA-C-restricted CMV-specific TCR beta clonotypes were dominant.

Germline-derived CDR1 and CDR2 are SEHNR and FQNEAQ (reference sequence). Trimming took off 3 bases at V and 2 bases at J, with 22 bases between the two ends. The CDR3 has 18 residues. TCRdb processed the reads anew with MiXCR; each CDR3 protein has one entry. Of hundreds of thousands of distinct CDR3 sequences listed, around 30% are singletons. Points on this clonotype: What it binds is unknown.

Sequencing used cultured PBMCs, obtained from culture after CMV antigen stimulation. The chain links TRBV7-9 to TRBJ1-1; no clear D gene. The TCR was taken from a human donor in good health (CMV status not recorded). Some clones in this sample may be carry-over from other donors' samples. The CDR3 sequence is CASSFSAFGGGVNTEAFF. CDR3 in DNA: TGTGCCAGCAGCTTTTCTGCTTTTGGTGGCGGAGTTAACACTGAAGCTTTCTTT. The entire variable domain, with the rest obtained from reference TRBV7-9 and TRBJ1-1, is as follows: DTGVSQNPRHKITKRGQNVTFRCDPISEHNRLYWYRQTLGQGPEFLTYFQNEAQLEKSRLLSDRFSAERPKGSFSTLEIQRTEQGDSAMYLCASSFSAFGGGVNTEAFFGQGTRLTVV.